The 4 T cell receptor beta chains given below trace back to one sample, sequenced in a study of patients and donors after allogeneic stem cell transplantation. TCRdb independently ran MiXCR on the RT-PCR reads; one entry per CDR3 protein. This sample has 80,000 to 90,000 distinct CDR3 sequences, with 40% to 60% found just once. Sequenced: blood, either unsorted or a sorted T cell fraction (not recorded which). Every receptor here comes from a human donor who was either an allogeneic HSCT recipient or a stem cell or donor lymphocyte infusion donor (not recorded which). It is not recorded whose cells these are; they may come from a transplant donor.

This CDR3 reads CASSLGWSPLHF. The DNA for the CDR3 is TGCGCCAGCAGCTTGGGTTGGTCACCCCTCCACTTT. The V call is TRBV5-1, the J call TRBJ1-6; D gene unclear. Germline V lookup: CDR1 SGHRS, CDR2 YFSETQ. The CDR3 sequence is 12 residues long. Trimming took off 0 bases at V and 10 bases at J, with 5 bases between the two ends.

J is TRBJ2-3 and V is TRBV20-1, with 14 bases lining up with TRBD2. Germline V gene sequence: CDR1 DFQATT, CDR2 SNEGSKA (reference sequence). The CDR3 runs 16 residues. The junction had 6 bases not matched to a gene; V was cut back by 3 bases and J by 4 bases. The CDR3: CSASRTSGRKSDTQYF. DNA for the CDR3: TGCAGTGCTAGTCGGACTAGCGGGAGGAAATCAGATACGCAGTATTTT.

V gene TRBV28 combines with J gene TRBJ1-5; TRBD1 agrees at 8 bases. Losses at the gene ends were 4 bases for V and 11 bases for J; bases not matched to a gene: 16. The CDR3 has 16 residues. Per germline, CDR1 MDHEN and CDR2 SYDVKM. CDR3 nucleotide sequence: TGTGCCAGCAGTTCAACTGGACAGGGTAGAAAGCAGGCCCAGCATTTT. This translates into CASSSTGQGRKQAQHF.

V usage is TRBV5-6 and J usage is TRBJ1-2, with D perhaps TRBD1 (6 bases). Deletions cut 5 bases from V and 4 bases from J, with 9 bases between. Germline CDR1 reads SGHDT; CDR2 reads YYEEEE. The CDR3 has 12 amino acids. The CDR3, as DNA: TGTGCCAGCAGTGCGGGGGCCTATGGCTACACCTTC. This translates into CASSAGAYGYTF.